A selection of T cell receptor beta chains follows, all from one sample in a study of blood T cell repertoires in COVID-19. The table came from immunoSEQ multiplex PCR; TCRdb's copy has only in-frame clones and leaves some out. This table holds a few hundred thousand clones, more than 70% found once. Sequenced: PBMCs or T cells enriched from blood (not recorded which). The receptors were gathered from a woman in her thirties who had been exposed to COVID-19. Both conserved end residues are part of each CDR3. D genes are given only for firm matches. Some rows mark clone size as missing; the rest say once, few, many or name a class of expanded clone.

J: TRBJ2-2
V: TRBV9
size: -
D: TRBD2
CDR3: CASSVEGRLAGMTGELFF
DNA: TGTGCCAGCAGCGTAGAGGGACGACTAGCGGGAATGACCGGGGAGCTGTTTTTT

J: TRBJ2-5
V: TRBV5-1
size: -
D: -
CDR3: CASSLDWGGANQETQYF
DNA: TGCGCCAGCAGCTTGGATTGGGGCGGGGCGAACCAAGAGACCCAGTACTTC

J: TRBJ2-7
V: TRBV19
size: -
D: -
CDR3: CASSIVRSSYEQYF
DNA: TGTGCCAGTAGTATAGTCAGATCCTCCTACGAGCAGTACTTC

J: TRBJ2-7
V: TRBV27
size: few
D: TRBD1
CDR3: CASSLSWDRGYEQYF
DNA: TGTGCCAGCAGTTTATCTTGGGACAGGGGTTACGAGCAGTACTTC

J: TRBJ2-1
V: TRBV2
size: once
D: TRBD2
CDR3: CASPSGRADNEQFF
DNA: TGTGCCAGCCCTAGCGGGAGGGCCGACAATGAGCAGTTCTTC

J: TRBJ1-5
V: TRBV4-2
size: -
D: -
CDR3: CASSQVAGLNNQPQHF
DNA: TGTGCCAGCAGCCAGGTGGCGGGACTGAATAATCAGCCCCAGCATTTT

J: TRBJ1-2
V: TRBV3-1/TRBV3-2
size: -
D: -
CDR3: CASSQERGGYTF
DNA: TGTGCCAGCAGCCAAGAAAGGGGTGGCTACACCTTC

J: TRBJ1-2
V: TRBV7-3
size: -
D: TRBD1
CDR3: CASSSGGPYTF
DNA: TGTGCCAGCAGCTCAGGGGGCCCCTACACCTTC

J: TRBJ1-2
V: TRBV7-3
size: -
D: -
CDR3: CASSPRQSRDGYTF
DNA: TGTGCCAGCAGCCCCCGACAGTCCAGAGACGGCTACACCTTC

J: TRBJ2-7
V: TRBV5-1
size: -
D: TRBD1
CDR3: CASSLDRGSYEQYF
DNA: TGCGCCAGCAGCTTGGACAGGGGTTCTTACGAGCAGTACTTC

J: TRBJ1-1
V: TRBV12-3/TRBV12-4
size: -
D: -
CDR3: CASSLERNTEAFF
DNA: TGTGCCAGCAGTTTGGAGCGGAACACTGAAGCTTTCTTT

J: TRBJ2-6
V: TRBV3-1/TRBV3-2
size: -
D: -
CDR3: CASSQGRVGANVLTF
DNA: TGTGCCAGCAGCCAAGGGCGGGTCGGGGCCAACGTCCTGACTTTC

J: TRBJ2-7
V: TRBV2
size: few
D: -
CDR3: CASSLDSALQYF
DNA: TGTGCCAGCAGTCTAGACTCCGCCCTGCAGTACTTC

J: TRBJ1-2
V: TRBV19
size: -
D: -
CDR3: CASSTRDRATGLSYGYTF
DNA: TGTGCCAGTAGTACTCGGGACCGGGCCACAGGGCTGAGCTATGGCTACACCTTC

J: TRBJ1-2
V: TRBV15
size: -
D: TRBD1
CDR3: CATSRDIGTGAGYTF
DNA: TGTGCCACCAGCAGAGATATTGGGACAGGGGCCGGCTACACCTTC

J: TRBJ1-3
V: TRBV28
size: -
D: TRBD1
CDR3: CASSEDRGLAGNTIYF
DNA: TGTGCCAGCAGTGAAGACAGGGGGCTTGCTGGAAACACCATATATTTT

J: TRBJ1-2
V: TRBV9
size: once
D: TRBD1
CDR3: CASSEGTGGDGGYTF
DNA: TGTGCCAGCAGCGAAGGGACAGGGGGCGACGGGGGCTACACCTTC

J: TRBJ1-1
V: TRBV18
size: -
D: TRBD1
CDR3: CASLGQGEAEAFF
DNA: TGTGCCAGCTTAGGACAGGGGGAGGCTGAAGCTTTCTTT

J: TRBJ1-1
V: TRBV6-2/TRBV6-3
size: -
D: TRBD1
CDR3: CASSYSGTVNTEAFF
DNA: TGTGCCAGCAGTTACTCAGGGACAGTGAACACTGAAGCTTTCTTT

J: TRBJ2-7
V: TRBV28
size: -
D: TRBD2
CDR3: CASSLYGSFVREKEHYEQYF
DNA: TGTGCCAGCAGTTTATATGGTAGTTTTGTGCGGGAGAAGGAACACTACGAGCAGTACTTC

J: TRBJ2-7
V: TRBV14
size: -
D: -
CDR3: CASSHRDTPYEQYF
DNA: TGTGCCAGCAGCCATCGGGACACCCCCTACGAGCAGTACTTC

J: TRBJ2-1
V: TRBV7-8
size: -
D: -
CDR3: CASSLDRNYNEQFF
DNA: TGTGCCAGCAGCTTGGACAGAAACTACAATGAGCAGTTCTTC

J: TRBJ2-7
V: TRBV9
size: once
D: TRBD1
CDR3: CASSEGQIGYEQYF
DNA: TGTGCCAGCAGCGAGGGACAGATAGGATACGAGCAGTACTTC

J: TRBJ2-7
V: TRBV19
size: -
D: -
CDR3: CASSIQGGAYEQYF
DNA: TGTGCCAGTAGTATTCAAGGCGGAGCCTACGAGCAGTACTTC

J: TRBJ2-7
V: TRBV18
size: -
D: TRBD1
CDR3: CASSPMRTGNSYEQYF
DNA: TGTGCCAGCTCACCGATGAGGACAGGGAACTCTTACGAGCAGTACTTC

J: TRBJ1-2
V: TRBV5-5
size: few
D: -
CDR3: CASSLPGTNYGYTF
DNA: TGTGCCAGCAGCTTGCCAGGGACTAACTATGGCTACACCTTC

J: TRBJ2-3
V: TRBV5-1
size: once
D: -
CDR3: CASSLGKDRLSTDTQYF
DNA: TGCGCCAGCAGCTTGGGAAAAGACAGGCTGAGCACAGATACGCAGTATTTT

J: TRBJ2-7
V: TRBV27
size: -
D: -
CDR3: CASKNLVDEQYF
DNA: TGTGCCAGCAAAAACCTAGTTGACGAGCAGTACTTC

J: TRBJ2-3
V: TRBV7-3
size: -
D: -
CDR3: CASSLGLQGWTDTQYF
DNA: TGTGCCAGCAGCTTAGGGTTGCAGGGTTGGACAGATACGCAGTATTTT

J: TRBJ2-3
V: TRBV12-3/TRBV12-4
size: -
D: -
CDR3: CASSLGARSGGYF
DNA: TGTGCCAGCAGTTTAGGGGCGCGGTCCGGGGGGTATTTT

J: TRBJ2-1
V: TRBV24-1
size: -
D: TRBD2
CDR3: CATSDRRAGGGNNEQFF
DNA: TGTGCCACCAGTGACCGACGAGCGGGAGGGGGAAACAATGAGCAGTTCTTC

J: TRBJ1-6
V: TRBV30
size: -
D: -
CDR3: CAWSPRVSPLHF
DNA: TGTGCCTGGAGCCCGAGGGTTTCACCCCTCCACTTT

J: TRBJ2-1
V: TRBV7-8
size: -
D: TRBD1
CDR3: CASSLGLDRGQFF
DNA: TGTGCCAGCAGCTTAGGACTAGACAGGGGGCAGTTCTTC

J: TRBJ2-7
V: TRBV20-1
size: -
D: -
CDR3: CSASDGSVVYEQYF
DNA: TGCAGTGCTAGTGACGGGAGCGTCGTCTACGAGCAGTACTTC

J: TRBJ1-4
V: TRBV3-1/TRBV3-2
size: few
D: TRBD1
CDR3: CASSLRTGETNEKLFF
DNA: TGTGCCAGCAGCCTAAGGACAGGGGAAACTAATGAAAAACTGTTTTTT

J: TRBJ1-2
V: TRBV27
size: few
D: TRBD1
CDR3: CASSFGTALGGYTF
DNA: TGTGCCAGCAGCTTCGGGACAGCCCTAGGTGGCTACACCTTC

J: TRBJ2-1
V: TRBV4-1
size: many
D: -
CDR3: CASSQDMPWGNDEQFF
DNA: TGCGCCAGCAGCCAAGATATGCCCTGGGGCAATGATGAGCAGTTCTTC

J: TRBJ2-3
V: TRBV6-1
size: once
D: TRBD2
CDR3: CASSEVGSVWTSLADTQYF
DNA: TGTGCCAGCAGTGAAGTGGGCTCTGTCTGGACTAGCTTGGCAGATACGCAGTATTTT

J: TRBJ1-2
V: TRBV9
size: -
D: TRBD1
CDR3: CASSEGTGGGYGYTF
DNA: TGTGCCAGCAGCGAAGGGACAGGGGGGGGCTATGGCTACACCTTC

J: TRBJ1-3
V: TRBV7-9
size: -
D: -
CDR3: CASSFGNSGNTIYF
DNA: TGTGCCAGCAGCTTCGGGAACTCTGGAAACACCATATATTTT

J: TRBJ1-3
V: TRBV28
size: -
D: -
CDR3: CASSRHSGATIYF
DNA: TGTGCCAGCAGTAGACACAGCGGGGCTACCATATATTTT

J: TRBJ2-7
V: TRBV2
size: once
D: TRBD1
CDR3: CASRRGTGDLSEQYF
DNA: TGTGCCAGCAGGAGGGGGACAGGGGATCTCTCCGAGCAGTACTTC

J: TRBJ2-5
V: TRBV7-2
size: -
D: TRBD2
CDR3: CASSFSGSRETQYF
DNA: TGTGCCAGCAGCTTTAGCGGGAGTAGAGAGACCCAGTACTTC

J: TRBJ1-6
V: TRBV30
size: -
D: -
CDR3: CAWSTGQGNSPLHF
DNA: TGTGCCTGGAGTACCGGGCAGGGGAATTCACCCCTCCACTTT

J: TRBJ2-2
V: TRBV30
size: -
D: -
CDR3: CAWTPGVNTGELFF
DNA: TGTGCCTGGACCCCAGGCGTAAACACCGGGGAGCTGTTTTTT

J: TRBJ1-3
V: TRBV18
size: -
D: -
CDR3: CASSPGGSSGNTIYF
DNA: TGTGCCAGCTCACCAGGCGGAAGCTCTGGAAACACCATATATTTT

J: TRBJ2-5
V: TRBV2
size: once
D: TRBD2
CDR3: CASSEGTSGVETQYF
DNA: TGTGCCAGCAGTGAAGGGACTAGCGGGGTAGAGACCCAGTACTTC